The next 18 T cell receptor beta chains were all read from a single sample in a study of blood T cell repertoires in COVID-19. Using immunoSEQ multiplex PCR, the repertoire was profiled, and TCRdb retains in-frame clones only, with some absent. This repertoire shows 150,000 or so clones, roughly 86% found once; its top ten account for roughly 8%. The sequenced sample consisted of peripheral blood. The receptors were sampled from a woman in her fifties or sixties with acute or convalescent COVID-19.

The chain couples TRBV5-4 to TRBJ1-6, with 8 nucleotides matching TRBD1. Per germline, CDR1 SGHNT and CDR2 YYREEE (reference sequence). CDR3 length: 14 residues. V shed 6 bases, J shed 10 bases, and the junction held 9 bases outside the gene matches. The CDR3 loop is CASTRNRGKSPLHF. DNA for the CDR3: TGTGCCAGCACCCGGAACAGGGGGAAGTCACCCCTCCACTTT.

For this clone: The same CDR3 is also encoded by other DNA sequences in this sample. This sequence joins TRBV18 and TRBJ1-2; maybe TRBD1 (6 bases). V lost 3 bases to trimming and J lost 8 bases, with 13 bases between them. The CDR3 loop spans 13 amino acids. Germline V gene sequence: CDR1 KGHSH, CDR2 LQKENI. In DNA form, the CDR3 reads TGTGCCAGCTCACCCTCGGACAGTCGGGGCTACACCTTC. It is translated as CASSPSDSRGYTF.

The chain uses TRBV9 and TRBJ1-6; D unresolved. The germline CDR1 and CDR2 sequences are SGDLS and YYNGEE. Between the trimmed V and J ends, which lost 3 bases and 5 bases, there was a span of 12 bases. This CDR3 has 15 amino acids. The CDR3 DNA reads TGTGCCAGCAGCGCCAGACATACTGATAATTCACCCCTCCACTTT. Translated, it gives CASSARHTDNSPLHF.

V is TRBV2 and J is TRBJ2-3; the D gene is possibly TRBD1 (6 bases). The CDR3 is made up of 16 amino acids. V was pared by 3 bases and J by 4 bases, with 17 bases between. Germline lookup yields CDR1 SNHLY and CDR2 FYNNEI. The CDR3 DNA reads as TGTGCCAGCAGTGACAGGGGTCTAAGTAGCGCAGATACGCAGTATTTT. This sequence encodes CASSDRGLSSADTQYF.

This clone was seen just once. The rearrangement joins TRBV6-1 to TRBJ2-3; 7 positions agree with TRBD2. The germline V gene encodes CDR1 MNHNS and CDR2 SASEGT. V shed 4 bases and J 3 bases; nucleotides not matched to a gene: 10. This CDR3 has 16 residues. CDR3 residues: CASSATVGGITDTQYF. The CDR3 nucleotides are TGTGCCAGCAGTGCCACTGTCGGGGGGATAACAGATACGCAGTATTTT.

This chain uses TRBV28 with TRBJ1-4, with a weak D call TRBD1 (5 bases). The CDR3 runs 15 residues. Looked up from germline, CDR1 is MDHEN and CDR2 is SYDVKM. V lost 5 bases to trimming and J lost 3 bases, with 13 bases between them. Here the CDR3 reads CASSTPGLANEKLFF. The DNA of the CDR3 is TGTGCCAGCAGTACCCCAGGGCTTGCTAATGAAAAACTGTTTTTT. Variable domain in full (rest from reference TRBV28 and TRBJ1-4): DVKVTQSSRYLVKRTGEKVFLECVQDMDHENMFWYRQDPGLGLRLIYFSYDVKMKEKGDIPEGYSVSREKKERFSLILESASTNQTSMYLCASSTPGLANEKLFFGSGTQLSVL.

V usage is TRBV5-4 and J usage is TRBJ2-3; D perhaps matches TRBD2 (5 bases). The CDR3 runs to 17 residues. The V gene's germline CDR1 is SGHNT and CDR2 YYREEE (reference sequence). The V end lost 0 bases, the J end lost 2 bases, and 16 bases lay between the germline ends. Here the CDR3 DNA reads TGTGCCAGCAGCTTGGGGGCCGCGGGCCGTCACACAGATACGCAGTATTTT. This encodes CASSLGAAGRHTDTQYF. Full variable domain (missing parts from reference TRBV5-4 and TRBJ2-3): ETGVTQSPTHLIKTRGQQVTLRCSSQSGHNTVSWYQQALGQGPQFIFQYYREEENGRGNFPPRFSGLQFPNYSSELNVNALELDDSALYLCASSLGAAGRHTDTQYFGPGTRLTVL.

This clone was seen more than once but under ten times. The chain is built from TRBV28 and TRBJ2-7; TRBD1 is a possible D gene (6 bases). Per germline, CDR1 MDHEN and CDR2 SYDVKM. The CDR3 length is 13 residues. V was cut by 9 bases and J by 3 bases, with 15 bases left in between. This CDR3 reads CASTGFGYYEQYF. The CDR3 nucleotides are TGTGCCAGTACAGGGTTCGGGTACTACGAGCAGTACTTC.

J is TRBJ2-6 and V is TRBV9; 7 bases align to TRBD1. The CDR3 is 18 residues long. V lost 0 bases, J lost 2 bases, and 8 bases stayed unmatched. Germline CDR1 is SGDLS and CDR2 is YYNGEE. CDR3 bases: TGTGCCAGCAGCGTAGTGGCAGGGGGAAAGACTGGGGCCAACGTCCTGACTTTC. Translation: CASSVVAGGKTGANVLTF.

The CDR3: CASSWASGYEQYF. The CDR3 DNA reads TGTGCCAGCAGTTGGGCTAGCGGCTACGAGCAGTACTTC. The V call is TRBV12-3 or TRBV12-4, the J call TRBJ2-7; 7 bases agree with TRBD2. The CDR3 has 13 residues. Trimming cost V 4 bases and J 3 bases; bases outside gene matches: 3.

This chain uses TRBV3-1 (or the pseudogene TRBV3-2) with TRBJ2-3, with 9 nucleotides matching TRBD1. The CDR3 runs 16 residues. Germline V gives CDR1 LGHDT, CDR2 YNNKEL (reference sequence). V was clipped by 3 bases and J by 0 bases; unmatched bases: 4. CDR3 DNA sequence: TGTGCCAGCAGCCACCGGGACAGGGCTAGCACAGATACGCAGTATTTT. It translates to CASSHRDRASTDTQYF.

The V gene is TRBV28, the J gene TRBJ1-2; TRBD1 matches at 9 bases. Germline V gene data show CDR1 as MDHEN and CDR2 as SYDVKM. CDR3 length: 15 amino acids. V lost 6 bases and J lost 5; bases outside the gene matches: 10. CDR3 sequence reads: CASRFKGQGGYGYTF. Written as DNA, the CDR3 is TGTGCCAGCAGATTCAAGGGACAGGGCGGATATGGCTACACCTTC.

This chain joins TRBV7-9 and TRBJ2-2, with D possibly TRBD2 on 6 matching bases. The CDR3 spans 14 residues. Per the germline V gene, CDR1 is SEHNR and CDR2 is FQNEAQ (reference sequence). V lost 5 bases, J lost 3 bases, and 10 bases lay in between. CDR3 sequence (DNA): TGTGCCAGCAGCACCTCTAGCGACACCGGGGAGCTGTTTTTT. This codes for CASSTSSDTGELFF. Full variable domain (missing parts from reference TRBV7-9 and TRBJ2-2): DTGVSQNPRHKITKRGQNVTFRCDPISEHNRLYWYRQTLGQGPEFLTYFQNEAQLEKSRLLSDRFSAERPKGSFSTLEIQRTEQGDSAMYLCASSTSSDTGELFFGEGSRLTVL.

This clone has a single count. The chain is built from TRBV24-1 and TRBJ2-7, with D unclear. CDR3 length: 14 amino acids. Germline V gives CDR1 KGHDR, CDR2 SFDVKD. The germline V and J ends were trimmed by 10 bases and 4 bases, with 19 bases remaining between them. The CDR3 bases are TGTGCCACTACGAACCCCCGAAACAGATACGAGCAGTACTTC. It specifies CATTNPRNRYEQYF.

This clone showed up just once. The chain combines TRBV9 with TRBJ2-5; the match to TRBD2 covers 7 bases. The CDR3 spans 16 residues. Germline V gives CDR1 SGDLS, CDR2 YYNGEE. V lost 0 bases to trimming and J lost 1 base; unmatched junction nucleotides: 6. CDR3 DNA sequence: TGTGCCAGCAGCGTAGCTGTGGGGACTACCCAAGAGACCCAGTACTTC. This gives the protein CASSVAVGTTQETQYF.

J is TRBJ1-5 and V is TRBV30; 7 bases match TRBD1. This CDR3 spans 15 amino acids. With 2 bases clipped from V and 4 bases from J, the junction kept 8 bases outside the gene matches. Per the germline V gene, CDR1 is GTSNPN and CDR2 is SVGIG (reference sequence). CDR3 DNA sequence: TGTGCCTGGAGTAAATCAGGGGGGAGGAATCAGCCCCAGCATTTT. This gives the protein CAWSKSGGRNQPQHF.

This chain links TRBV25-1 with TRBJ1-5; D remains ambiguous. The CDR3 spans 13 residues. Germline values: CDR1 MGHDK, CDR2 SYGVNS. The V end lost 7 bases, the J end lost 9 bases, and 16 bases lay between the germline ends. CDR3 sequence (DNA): TGTGCCAGCATCTTTCTTCAGGCCTCGCCCCAGCATTTT. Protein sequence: CASIFLQASPQHF.

DNA for the CDR3: TGTGCTAGTGGTTTGGGGACAGGGGCCAACTATGGCTACACCTTC. This gives the protein CASGLGTGANYGYTF. This rearrangement joins TRBV12-5 to TRBJ1-2; TRBD1 aligns across 9 bases. The CDR3 is 15 amino acids. The V gene's germline CDR1 is LGHNT and CDR2 FRNRAP. V was pared by 1 base and J by 2 bases, with 2 bases of the junction left unmatched.